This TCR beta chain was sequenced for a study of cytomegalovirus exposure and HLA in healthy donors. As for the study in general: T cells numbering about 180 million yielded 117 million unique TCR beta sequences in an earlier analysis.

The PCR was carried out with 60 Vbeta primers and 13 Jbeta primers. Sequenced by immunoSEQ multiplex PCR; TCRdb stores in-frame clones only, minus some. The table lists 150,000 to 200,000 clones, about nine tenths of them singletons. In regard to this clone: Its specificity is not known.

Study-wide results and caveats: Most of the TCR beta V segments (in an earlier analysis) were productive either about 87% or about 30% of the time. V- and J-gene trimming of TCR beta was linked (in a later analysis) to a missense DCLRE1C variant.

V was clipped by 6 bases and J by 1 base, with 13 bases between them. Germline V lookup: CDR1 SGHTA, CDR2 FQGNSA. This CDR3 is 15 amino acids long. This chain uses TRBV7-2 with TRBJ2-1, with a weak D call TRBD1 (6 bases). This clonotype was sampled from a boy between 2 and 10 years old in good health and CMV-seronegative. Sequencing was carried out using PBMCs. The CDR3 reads CASSRYRVSYNEQFF. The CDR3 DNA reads TGTGCCAGCAGTCGCTACAGGGTGTCCTACAATGAGCAGTTCTTC.